This T cell receptor (beta chain) emerged from a study of T-cell reconstitution after alpha-beta-depleted transplantation in children. General study points: Reportedly, roughly two months post-transplant, alpha-beta T cells arose from several hundred expanded graft clones. Once a year had passed after transplant, T-cell counts and diversity came mostly from newly produced T cells. High day-60 TCRbeta diversity in some patients came from surviving recipient T cells and thymic progenitors.

The V gene end was trimmed by 4 bases and the J gene end by 7 bases; junction bases not matched to a gene: 9. The CDR3 is 16 amino acids. The V gene's germline CDR1 is SGHRS and CDR2 YFSETQ. Remarks on this clonotype: Its matching antigen is unknown.

Molecular barcoding with unique molecular identifiers was used for the TCRbeta library. MiXCR, run by TCRdb on the PCR reads, gives a single entry per CDR3 protein. The data show about a million distinct CDR3 sequences, about 29% seen once. The J gene is TRBJ2-1, the V gene TRBV5-1, with 12 positions matching TRBD2. This clonotype was sampled from a boy under three years old who had a stem cell transplant for SCID, so the T cells may come from the graft donor. The input for sequencing was PBMCs, mostly from graft donor cells, taken 360 days after TCRalphabeta/CD19-depleted stem cell transplant. CDR3: CASSQELAGGGNEQFF. The CDR3 bases are TGCGCCAGCAGCCAGGAACTAGCGGGGGGTGGGAATGAGCAGTTCTTC.